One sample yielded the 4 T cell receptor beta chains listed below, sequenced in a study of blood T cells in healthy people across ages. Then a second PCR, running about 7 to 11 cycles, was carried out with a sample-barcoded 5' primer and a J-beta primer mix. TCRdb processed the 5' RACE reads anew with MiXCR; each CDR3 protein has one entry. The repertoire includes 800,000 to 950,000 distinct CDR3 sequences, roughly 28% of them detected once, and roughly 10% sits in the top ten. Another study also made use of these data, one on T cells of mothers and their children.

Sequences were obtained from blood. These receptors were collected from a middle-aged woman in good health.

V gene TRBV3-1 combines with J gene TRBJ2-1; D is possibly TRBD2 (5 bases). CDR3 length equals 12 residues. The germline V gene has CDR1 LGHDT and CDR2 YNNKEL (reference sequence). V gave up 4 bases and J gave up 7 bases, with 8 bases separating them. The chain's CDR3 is CASSRLANEQFF. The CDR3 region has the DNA TGTGCCAGCAGCCGCCTAGCAAATGAGCAGTTCTTC.

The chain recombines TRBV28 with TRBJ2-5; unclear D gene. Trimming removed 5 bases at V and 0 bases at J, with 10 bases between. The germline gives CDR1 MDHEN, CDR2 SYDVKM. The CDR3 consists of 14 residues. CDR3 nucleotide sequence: TGTGCCAGCAGTCCCCCCCACTACCAAGAGACCCAGTACTTC. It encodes CASSPPHYQETQYF.

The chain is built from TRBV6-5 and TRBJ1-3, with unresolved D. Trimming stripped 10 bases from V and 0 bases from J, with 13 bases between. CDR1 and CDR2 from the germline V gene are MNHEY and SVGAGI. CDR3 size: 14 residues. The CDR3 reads CATTSGVSGNTIYF. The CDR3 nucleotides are TGTGCCACGACGTCCGGGGTCTCTGGAAACACCATATATTTT.

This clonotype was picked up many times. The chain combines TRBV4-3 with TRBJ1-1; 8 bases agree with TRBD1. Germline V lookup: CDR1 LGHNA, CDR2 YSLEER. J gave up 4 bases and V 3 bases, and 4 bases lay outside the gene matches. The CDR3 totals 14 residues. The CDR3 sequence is CASSQKQGGTEAFF. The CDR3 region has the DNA TGCGCCAGCAGCCAGAAACAGGGGGGCACTGAAGCTTTCTTT.